Each of the 3 T cell receptor beta chains below was sequenced from the same sample in a study of shared clonotypes between healthy human individuals. TCRdb's table, derived via immunoSEQ multiplex PCR, lists solely in-frame clones and lacks some. This table holds about half a million clones, almost 80% found once. Material: PBMCs. These receptors all come from a woman in her 40s in good health. Some clones in this sample may be carry-over from other donors' samples.

This chain joins TRBV28 and TRBJ1-1; possibly TRBD1 for D (6 bases). There are 11 residues in the CDR3. CDR1 and CDR2 (germline): MDHEN, SYDVKM. Deletions cut 6 bases from V and 6 bases from J, with 8 bases between. CDR3 in amino acids: CASRQGSEAFF. CDR3 in DNA: TGTGCCAGCAGACAGGGTTCTGAAGCTTTCTTT.

This chain connects TRBV11-2 to TRBJ2-7; the match to TRBD2 covers 10 bases. V lost 5 bases and J lost 3; bases outside the gene matches: 7. The CDR3 is 15 residues long. In germline, CDR1 is SGHAT, CDR2 FQNNGV. The CDR3 spells CASSPQTSGFYEQYF. The CDR3 bases are TGTGCCAGCAGCCCCCAGACTAGCGGGTTCTACGAGCAGTACTTC.

This clone was observed a handful of times. This sequence joins TRBV6-1 and TRBJ2-7; D gene unclear. CDR1 and CDR2 (germline): MNHNS, SASEGT. The CDR3 is 13 amino acids. V was cut by 5 bases and J by 4 bases, with 12 bases left in between. CDR3 residues: CASSRLGPYEQYF. The CDR3, as DNA: TGTGCCAGCAGTCGACTTGGGCCATACGAGCAGTACTTC.